Listed below are T cell receptor beta chains from one sample, sequenced in a study of CD4+ T cells in melanoma. Clones were read by immunoSEQ multiplex PCR, and TCRdb kept only the in-frame ones, dropping some. The table records some 120,000 clones, about 92% of them present only once. Sample: peripheral blood. These receptors were taken from a human donor with melanoma. Both conserved end residues are part of each CDR3. D genes are given only for firm matches. Clone sizes are given selectively: once, few, many, or a class where the clone is expanded.

TRBJ2-1	TRBV7-9	NA	NA	TGTGCCAGCAGCTTAAAGTTCTTACAGTTGACGAATGAGCAGTTCTTC	CASSLKFLQLTNEQFF
TRBJ2-1	TRBV4-2	TRBD2	NA	TGTGCCAGCAGCCAAGATGAGCTAGCGGGAGGGTACAATGAGCAGTTCTTC	CASSQDELAGGYNEQFF
TRBJ2-3	TRBV6-5	NA	NA	TGTGCCAGCAGAGAGCTAAGCACAGATACGCAGTATTTT	CASRELSTDTQYF
TRBJ2-2	TRBV6-1	NA	NA	TGTGCCAGCACCATGACGTGGGGGGCGTCCGGGGAGCTGTTTTTT	CASTMTWGASGELFF
TRBJ2-1	TRBV6-5	NA	NA	TGTGCCAGCAGAGCCCGGCTACAAGCCAGTAGTGAGCAGTTCTTC	CASRARLQASSEQFF
TRBJ2-7	TRBV6-5	NA	NA	TGTGCCAGCAGTTACTCTTTCGGGAGCTCCTACGAGCAGTACTTC	CASSYSFGSSYEQYF
TRBJ2-4	TRBV5-6	NA	NA	TGTGCCAGCAGCTTGGTTGGGGGATTAGCCAAAAACATTCAGTACTTC	CASSLVGGLAKNIQYF
TRBJ2-2	TRBV11-2	NA	NA	TGTGCCAGCAGCTTGGGTACCGGGGAGCTGTTTTTT	CASSLGTGELFF
TRBJ2-1	TRBV29-1	NA	NA	TGCAGCGTTGACGGGGAAGGGCAGTTCTTC	CSVDGEGQFF
TRBJ1-2	TRBV2	TRBD1	NA	TGTGCCAGCAGTGAGACAGGGGGGAACTATGGCTACACCTTC	CASSETGGNYGYTF
TRBJ1-6	TRBV27	NA	few	TGTGCCAGCGGGAGCTCCTATAATTCACCCCTCCACTTT	CASGSSYNSPLHF
TRBJ2-7	TRBV5-1	TRBD2	NA	TGCGCCAGCAGCCCTGGCGGCGGGGGCGAGCAGTACTTC	CASSPGGGGEQYF
TRBJ1-2	TRBV6-5	NA	NA	TGTGCCAGCAGCCGCGAGGTCAGGGCGGGAGGCTACACCTTC	CASSREVRAGGYTF
TRBJ1-5	TRBV30	NA	NA	TGTGCCTGTACCCGGGGTGGACGAGCCAATCAGCCCCAGCATTTT	CACTRGGRANQPQHF
TRBJ1-1	TRBV11-2	NA	NA	TGTGCCAGCAGCTTAGAATTCGGCAGGGTGGTCACTGAAGCTTTCTTT	CASSLEFGRVVTEAFF
TRBJ1-5	TRBV28	NA	once	TGTGCCAGCAGTTCCCCAGGGAGCAATCAGCCCCAGCATTTT	CASSSPGSNQPQHF
TRBJ2-7	TRBV4-3	NA	NA	TGCGCCAGCAGCCAAGCACAGGGTGCCTCCTACGAGCAGTACTTC	CASSQAQGASYEQYF
TRBJ2-2	TRBV5-6	TRBD1	NA	TGTGCCAGCAGCGGGACAGTGAACACCGGGGAGCTGTTTTTT	CASSGTVNTGELFF
TRBJ2-7	TRBV5-8	NA	once	TGTGCCAGCAGTTCCGGAAGCGCGAGCTCCTACGAGCAGTACTTC	CASSSGSASSYEQYF
TRBJ1-6	TRBV11-3	NA	NA	TGTGCCAGCAGCTTTAATAGGTTAAATTCACCCCTCCACTTT	CASSFNRLNSPLHF
TRBJ2-7	TRBV11-2	TRBD1	NA	TGTGCCAGCAGCAGAGACAGGGGGGGAGACGAGCAGTACTTC	CASSRDRGGDEQYF
TRBJ2-2	TRBV7-2	NA	NA	TGTGCCAGCAGCTTAGAACGGGACGGTTCCGGGGAGCTGTTTTTT	CASSLERDGSGELFF
TRBJ1-6	TRBV28	NA	NA	TGTGCCAGCAGTTTACAGACAGGCTTACTCCTTAATTCACCCCTCCACTTT	CASSLQTGLLLNSPLHF
TRBJ2-3	TRBV4-1	TRBD2	NA	TGCGCCAGCAGGAGGGGACTAGCGGGAGCGAAAGGGGGCACAGATACGCAGTATTTT	CASRRGLAGAKGGTDTQYF
TRBJ2-2	TRBV9	TRBD2	NA	TGTGCCAGCAGCCGACTAGCGGGAGGGGTCACCGGGGAGCTGTTTTTT	CASSRLAGGVTGELFF
TRBJ2-2	TRBV7-8	NA	NA	TGTGCCAGCAGCTTAGTGTCTGCGAACACCGGGGAGCTGTTTTTT	CASSLVSANTGELFF
TRBJ2-5	TRBV5-1	NA	NA	TGCGCCAGCAGCTTGGGGCAGGCGAGGCAAGAGACCCAGTACTTC	CASSLGQARQETQYF
TRBJ2-7	TRBV5-1	TRBD2	NA	TGCGCCAACCAGGGGGGGCGGGAGGGTTCCTACGAGCAGTACTTC	CANQGGREGSYEQYF
TRBJ1-4	TRBV5-6	TRBD1	NA	TGTGCCAGCAGCTTGGGAACAGGGGTTGGCGAAAAACTGTTTTTT	CASSLGTGVGEKLFF
TRBJ2-3	TRBV7-7	TRBD2	NA	TGTGCCAGCAGCTTAGTGGCTAGCGGGGGGTCCACAGATACGCAGTATTTT	CASSLVASGGSTDTQYF
TRBJ2-5	TRBV27	TRBD2	NA	TGTGCCAGCAAGCGGCGGGAGCAGCCCCAAGAGACCCAGTACTTC	CASKRREQPQETQYF
TRBJ2-3	TRBV5-1	TRBD2	NA	TGCGCCAGCAGCTTTCTAGCGGGGGGCCAGGATACGCAGTATTTT	CASSFLAGGQDTQYF
TRBJ1-6	TRBV2	NA	NA	TGTGCCAGCCTCCCTCAGGCGGGTAATTCACCCCTCCACTTT	CASLPQAGNSPLHF
TRBJ1-4	TRBV27	NA	once	TGTGCCAGCAGTCCACTGGGGGGTGCAACTAATGAAAAACTGTTTTTT	CASSPLGGATNEKLFF
TRBJ2-1	TRBV28	TRBD2	NA	TGTGCCAGCAGCCAGGGACTAGTGGGTGAGCAGTTCTTC	CASSQGLVGEQFF
TRBJ1-2	TRBV27	NA	NA	TGTGCCAGCAGTTCCGAGCGGGAAGACTATGGCTACACCTTC	CASSSEREDYGYTF
TRBJ1-1	TRBV19	NA	NA	TGTGCCAGTAGCCCGGGACGGACGAACACTGAAGCTTTCTTT	CASSPGRTNTEAFF
TRBJ2-7	TRBV5-5	NA	NA	TGTGCCAGTACCCGACCTGGGGGGCCCGACGAGCAGTACTTC	CASTRPGGPDEQYF
TRBJ1-3	TRBV15	TRBD1	NA	TGTGCCACCAGCACCGACAGGGGGCCTGGAAACACCATATATTTT	CATSTDRGPGNTIYF
TRBJ1-5	TRBV7-2	NA	NA	TGTGCCAGCAGCTTGGGCCTAGGAGGGAACAATCAGCCCCAGCATTTT	CASSLGLGGNNQPQHF
TRBJ2-5	TRBV2	NA	once	TGTGCCAGCAAGTACCTGCCTGAGACCCAGTACTTC	CASKYLPETQYF
TRBJ1-6	TRBV27	NA	NA	TGTGCCAGCAGTTTATGGGCACCCAATAATTCACCCCTCCACTTT	CASSLWAPNNSPLHF
TRBJ2-5	TRBV14	TRBD2	NA	TGTGCCAGCAGCCAAGTCTCTAGCGGGAGGGGCACCCAGTACTTC	CASSQVSSGRGTQYF
TRBJ1-5	TRBV9	TRBD1	NA	TGTGCCAGCAGCGTAGAGGGGGCGAGCAATCAGCCCCAGCATTTT	CASSVEGASNQPQHF
TRBJ2-1	TRBV27	NA	NA	TGTGCCAGCAGTTTATCGATCATATTCTACAATGAGCAGTTCTTC	CASSLSIIFYNEQFF
TRBJ1-5	TRBV2	TRBD1	NA	TGTGCCAGCAGTGAAGCTCGGGCCAGGGGGGCACAGCCCCAGCATTTT	CASSEARARGAQPQHF
TRBJ2-7	TRBV28	TRBD2	few	TGTGCCAGCAGTTTACTAGCGGGAGGGCGCATGACTGGGCAGTACTTC	CASSLLAGGRMTGQYF
TRBJ1-2	TRBV18	NA	NA	TGTGCCAGCTCACCGGCAGGGATATATGGCTACACCTTC	CASSPAGIYGYTF
TRBJ1-6	TRBV27	TRBD1	NA	TGTGCCAGCAGTTTCTCACGACAGGGTATCTCACCCCTCCACTTT	CASSFSRQGISPLHF
TRBJ2-7	TRBV7-2	NA	NA	TGTGCCAGCAGCTTAGCAGTGGCCCAGCTACAAACCTACGAGCAGTACTTC	CASSLAVAQLQTYEQYF
TRBJ2-5	TRBV28	TRBD1	NA	TGTGCCAGCACCCTCGACAGGGGCCCTAAAGAGACCCAGTACTTC	CASTLDRGPKETQYF
TRBJ2-5	TRBV5-6	NA	NA	TGTGCCAGCAGCTACGAGTACCAAGAGACCCAGTACTTC	CASSYEYQETQYF
TRBJ2-1	TRBV10-3	TRBD1	NA	TGTGCCATCCTAGGGGGCGCTGGCAATGAGCAGTTCTTC	CAILGGAGNEQFF
TRBJ2-7	TRBV19	NA	NA	TGTGCCAGTAGTATGGACGTACAGATTTACGAGCAGTACTTC	CASSMDVQIYEQYF
TRBJ1-2	TRBV9	NA	once	TGTGCCAGCAGCGTAGCTACGGAATTAGCTAACTATGGCTACACCTTC	CASSVATELANYGYTF
TRBJ2-7	TRBV5-1	NA	NA	TGCGCCAGCAGCTTCGACGGAGGGGAGACCCCCGGCGAGCAGTACTTC	CASSFDGGETPGEQYF
TRBJ2-5	TRBV6-6	NA	NA	TGTGCCAGCAGTTACGGAGAGCAGACCCAGTACTTC	CASSYGEQTQYF
TRBJ2-5	TRBV6-7	TRBD1	once	TGTGCCAGGGCCCACAGGGGTACAGAGACCCAGTACTTC	CARAHRGTETQYF
TRBJ2-7	TRBV5-6	NA	NA	TGTGCCAGCAGCTTGGGTCCCTCTCCCTACGAGCAGTACTTC	CASSLGPSPYEQYF
TRBJ1-4	TRBV6-6	TRBD1	NA	TGTGCCAGCACACCGGACAGGGGACGCGAAAAACTGTTTTTT	CASTPDRGREKLFF